These T cell receptor beta chains were read from a single sample in a study of T cells in Graves' hyperthyroidism and ophthalmopathy. Each CDR3 protein gets one entry after TCRdb re-called the multiplex PCR reads with MiXCR. The profile covers about 610,000 distinct CDR3 sequences, with about 14% appearing a single time and about 4.5% taken by the ten largest. The specimen sequenced was blood. These receptors originate from a middle-aged woman with Graves' ophthalmopathy. Each CDR3 is given with its conserved first and last residue. The order of the fields is V gene, J gene, clone size, D gene, CDR3 protein, CDR3 DNA. D genes are given only for firm matches. Rows may omit the clone size; those that give it use once, few, many or a size class.

TRBV7-8	TRBJ1-2	many	.	CASSLDRDTYGYTF	TGTGCCAGCAGCTTAGACCGGGACACCTATGGCTACACCTTC
TRBV24-1	TRBJ2-7	.	TRBD2	CATSAAAGGGYEQYF	TGTGCCACCAGTGCCGCCGCGGGCGGGGGCTACGAGCAGTACTTC
TRBV4-1	TRBJ2-6	.	.	CASSQDRIRRGTNVLTF	TGCGCCAGCAGCCAAGATCGGATTCGAAGGGGGACCAACGTCCTGACTTTC
TRBV12-3/TRBV12-4	TRBJ1-3	many	.	CASSLEPSVIYF	TGTGCCAGCAGTTTAGAACCTTCTGTCATATATTTT
TRBV29-1	TRBJ2-4	few	.	CSVRDGYGRNIQYF	TGCAGCGTTCGTGACGGTTACGGGAGAAACATTCAGTACTTC
TRBV7-9	TRBJ1-1	few	.	CASRAGGVNTEAFF	TGTGCCAGCAGAGCCGGGGGGGTGAACACTGAAGCTTTCTTT
TRBV7-3	TRBJ2-5	.	.	CASSLQGGGTQYF	TGTGCCAGCAGCTTACAGGGAGGGGGGACCCAGTACTTC
TRBV19	TRBJ1-5	many	.	CASSIDRSGIQPQHF	TGTGCCAGTAGTATAGATCGGTCAGGGATTCAGCCCCAGCATTTT
TRBV12-3/TRBV12-4	TRBJ2-5	many	.	CASSLYETQYF	TGTGCCAGCAGTTTATACGAGACCCAGTACTTC
TRBV6-2/TRBV6-3	TRBJ2-7	.	.	CASSSSGAGSYEQYF	TGTGCCAGCAGTTCCTCGGGTGCAGGCTCCTACGAGCAGTACTTC
TRBV19	TRBJ1-5	few	.	CASSRNSYQPQHF	TGTGCCAGTTCACGAAATTCATATCAGCCCCAGCATTTT
TRBV27	TRBJ2-7	many	TRBD1	CASSAAPGTGYEQYF	TGTGCCAGCAGTGCTGCCCCCGGGACAGGCTACGAGCAGTACTTC
TRBV2	TRBJ2-7	many	TRBD2	CASSVWRESLRAKSYEQYF	TGTGCCAGCAGTGTTTGGCGGGAGTCTTTGCGGGCCAAGTCCTACGAGCAGTACTTC
TRBV6-2/TRBV6-3	TRBJ2-5	many	TRBD1	CASSRDRILQETQYF	TGTGCCAGCAGTAGGGACAGGATCCTCCAAGAGACCCAGTACTTC
TRBV5-6	TRBJ2-7	few	.	CASSLGGRLVEQYF	TGTGCCAGCAGCTTGGGGGGACGGCTAGTCGAGCAGTACTTC
TRBV29-1	TRBJ1-1	.	.	CSVIRWGTEAFF	TGCAGCGTGATCCGATGGGGAACTGAAGCTTTCTTT
TRBV20-1	TRBJ1-1	many	.	CSARDYRENTEAFF	TGCAGTGCTAGAGATTATCGAGAGAACACTGAAGCTTTCTTT
TRBV6-1	TRBJ1-5	.	.	CASSTGPYSNQPQHF	TGTGCCAGCAGTACCGGGCCCTATAGCAATCAGCCCCAGCATTTT
TRBV30	TRBJ2-7	.	.	CAWKKNGAPEQYF	TGTGCCTGGAAAAAGAACGGGGCCCCCGAGCAGTACTTC
TRBV5-1	TRBJ2-7	few	TRBD2	CASRQGTSGSDEQYF	TGCGCCAGCAGACAAGGGACTAGCGGGAGCGACGAGCAGTACTTC
TRBV29-1	TRBJ2-7	many	TRBD2	CSAVYRTSGRALYEQYF	TGCAGCGCCGTCTATAGAACTAGCGGGAGGGCCCTCTACGAGCAGTACTTC
TRBV28	TRBJ1-2	many	.	CASANPSGSYGYTF	TGTGCCAGCGCAAACCCATCCGGGTCCTATGGCTACACCTTC
TRBV3-1	TRBJ2-5	.	.	CASSHPSETRTQYF	TGTGCCAGCAGCCATCCTAGCGAGACGCGGACCCAGTACTTC
TRBV7-9	TRBJ1-2	many	.	CASSLLTANGYTF	TGTGCCAGCAGCTTATTGACAGCTAATGGCTACACCTTC
TRBV19	TRBJ1-1	many	TRBD1	CASRMLKTGIGEAFF	TGTGCCAGTAGGATGCTCAAGACAGGGATAGGAGAAGCTTTCTTT
TRBV9	TRBJ1-1	many	.	CASSPPSDSIEAFF	TGTGCCAGCAGCCCCCCAAGTGATAGTATTGAAGCTTTCTTT
TRBV20-1	TRBJ2-7	.	TRBD2	CSALVAGPSDEQYF	TGCAGTGCCCTAGTAGCGGGACCCTCGGACGAGCAGTACTTC
TRBV2	TRBJ1-5	many	.	CASSEALQGGQPQHF	TGTGCCAGCAGTGAAGCCCTACAGGGTGGTCAGCCCCAGCATTTT
TRBV11-3	TRBJ2-7	.	.	CASSSWLEQYF	TGTGCCAGCAGCTCGTGGCTGGAGCAGTACTTC
TRBV27	TRBJ2-5	.	TRBD2	CASSFRLSAGGLETQYF	TGTGCCAGCAGTTTCAGGCTTTCGGCGGGAGGGCTGGAGACCCAGTACTTC
TRBV18	TRBJ2-7	.	.	CASSPSGEWRGYEQYF	TGTGCCAGCTCACCATCCGGGGAATGGAGGGGTTACGAGCAGTACTTC
TRBV7-9	TRBJ2-5	many	TRBD1	CASTADRDQETQYF	TGTGCCAGCACCGCGGACAGGGACCAGGAGACCCAGTACTTC
TRBV30	TRBJ2-5	many	.	CAWSGHPATETQYF	TGTGCCTGGAGTGGACACCCAGCGACGGAGACCCAGTACTTC
TRBV2	TRBJ2-1	few	TRBD1	CASSQGQGEYNEQFF	TGTGCCAGCAGCCAGGGACAGGGGGAATACAATGAGCAGTTCTTC
TRBV19	TRBJ2-5	many	TRBD1	CASRDRGQETQYF	TGTGCCAGCAGGGACAGGGGACAAGAGACCCAGTACTTC
TRBV20-1	TRBJ2-6	many	TRBD1	CSAGSGTGFSGANVLTF	TGCAGTGCTGGTTCCGGGACAGGGTTTTCTGGGGCCAACGTCCTGACTTTC
TRBV19	TRBJ1-1	many	.	CASSTGMTEAFF	TGTGCCAGTAGTACGGGGATGACTGAAGCTTTCTTT
TRBV11-1	TRBJ2-2	once	.	CASSSLGAINTGELFF	TGTGCCAGCAGCTCATTGGGAGCTATAAACACCGGGGAGCTGTTTTTT
TRBV28	TRBJ1-1	few	TRBD1	CASSFRGQGPKNTEAFF	TGTGCCAGCAGTTTTAGGGGACAGGGCCCAAAGAACACTGAAGCTTTCTTT
TRBV28	TRBJ1-1	many	TRBD1	CASSFVPDRGSAEAFF	TGTGCCAGCAGTTTCGTCCCTGACAGGGGGAGCGCTGAAGCTTTCTTT
TRBV20-1	TRBJ2-7	.	TRBD1	CSATKGTGSSYEQYF	TGCAGTGCTACCAAAGGGACAGGGAGCTCCTACGAGCAGTACTTC